Following are 15 T cell receptor beta chains from one sample sequenced in a study of OX40 agonist ivuxolimab in advanced cancers. Profiling relied on immunoSEQ multiplex PCR, and the TCRdb table lists in-frame clones only, not all of them. The table records tens of thousands of clones, nearly 90% of them present only once. The specimen comprised CD4+ or CD8+ T cells sorted from blood, sampled in a trial of the OX40 agonist ivuxolimab. These receptors all come from an adult with an advanced solid tumor such as melanoma, head and neck, liver or kidney cancer.

This chain uses TRBV10-2 with TRBJ2-1; D remains unclear. V was trimmed by 3 bases and J by 4 bases, leaving 10 bases between them. The CDR3 is 14 amino acids. Germline CDR1 and CDR2: WSHSY and SAAADI. In DNA form, the CDR3 reads TGCGCCAGCAGTGAAGGAGACCCGTACAATGAGCAGTTCTTC. This sequence encodes CASSEGDPYNEQFF.

Only a few counts were recorded for this clone. This chain uses TRBV29-1 with TRBJ2-7; TRBD1 matches 8 bases. Trimming removed 0 bases from V and 8 bases from J; junction bases left unmatched: 6. The CDR3 runs to 13 residues. Looked up from germline, CDR1 is SQVTM and CDR2 is ANQGSEA. DNA for the CDR3: TGCAGCGTTGAAGACGAGACAGGGGAAAAGCAGTACTTC. Protein product: CSVEDETGEKQYF.

The chain links TRBV2 to TRBJ2-7; TRBD2 matches 12 bases. J was trimmed by 10 bases and V by 2 bases; bases with no gene match: 6. This CDR3 comprises 14 residues. CDR1 is SNHLY and CDR2 is FYNNEI in the germline V gene. The CDR3 DNA is TGTGCCAGCAGTGAAACGACTAGCGGGAGCCGACAGTACTTC. Protein product: CASSETTSGSRQYF.

In this sample, this clone turned up a few times. The sample carries other DNA sequences with the same CDR3. The chain joins TRBV6-1 to TRBJ2-2, with TRBD1 identical over 10 bases. V trimming: 1 base; J trimming: 3 bases; junction bases outside the gene matches: 2. CDR3 length equals 16 residues. CDR1 MNHNS and CDR2 SASEGT come from the germline V gene. The CDR3 sequence is CASSEGTGGDTGELFF. In DNA form, the CDR3 reads TGTGCCAGCAGTGAAGGGACAGGGGGAGACACCGGGGAGCTGTTTTTT.

V gene TRBV19 combines with J gene TRBJ2-5; possible D gene TRBD1, 6 bases. V was shortened by 1 base and J by 0 bases, with 9 bases between the two germline ends. Germline V gene sequence: CDR1 LNHDA, CDR2 SQIVND (reference sequence). The CDR3 has 15 amino acids. CDR3: CASSIGGQYQETQYF. The CDR3 nucleotides are TGTGCCAGTAGTATAGGTGGACAGTACCAAGAGACCCAGTACTTC.

The rearrangement uses TRBV6-1 and TRBJ2-7, with unresolved D. The CDR3 has 14 residues. Germline V gene lookup returns CDR1 MNHNS and CDR2 SASEGT. Trimming stripped 4 bases from V and 0 bases from J, with 10 bases between. CDR3 loop: CASSATQSSYEQYF. The CDR3, as DNA: TGTGCCAGCAGTGCCACACAGAGCTCCTACGAGCAGTACTTC.

The gene calls are TRBV19 and TRBJ1-1; D remains ambiguous. CDR1 and CDR2 from the germline V gene are LNHDA and SQIVND (reference sequence). The CDR3 runs to 14 residues. The V end was cut by 5 bases, the J end by 0 bases, with 10 bases between. For the CDR3, the DNA is TGTGCCAGTAGTCTCGGACGGTTGAACACTGAAGCTTTCTTT. It translates to CASSLGRLNTEAFF.

V gene TRBV15 combines with J gene TRBJ1-2; TRBD1 agrees at 10 bases. Per germline, CDR1 LNHNV and CDR2 YYDKDF (reference sequence). V lost 1 base, J lost 8 bases, and 4 bases stayed unmatched. This CDR3 comprises 14 residues. The CDR3 loop reads CATSRVDRGGGYTF. In DNA, the CDR3 is TGTGCCACCAGCAGAGTGGACAGGGGGGGAGGCTACACCTTC.

The chain employs TRBV5-8 and TRBJ2-1; 14 positions agree with TRBD2. The junction had 10 bases not matched to a gene; V was cut back by 2 bases and J by 6 bases. This CDR3 is built from 18 residues. Per germline, CDR1 SGHTS and CDR2 YDEGEE. The CDR3, as DNA: TGTGCCAGCAGCTTAACCGGGACTAGCGGGAGCCCGATCAATGAGCAGTTCTTC. Amino acids: CASSLTGTSGSPINEQFF.

The chain uses TRBV9 and TRBJ2-3, with D unresolved. The CDR3 sequence is 14 residues long. CDR1 is SGDLS and CDR2 is YYNGEE in the germline V gene. Trimming stripped 0 bases from V and 1 base from J, with 6 bases between. This chain's CDR3 is CASSVGLRTDTQYF. The CDR3 DNA sequence: TGTGCCAGCAGCGTAGGACTTCGCACAGATACGCAGTATTTT. The complete variable domain, with remaining parts taken from reference TRBV9 and TRBJ2-3, reads DSGVTQTPKHLITATGQRVTLRCSPRSGDLSVYWYQQSLDQGLQFLIQYYNGEERAKGNILERFSAQQFPDLHSELNLSSLELGDSALYFCASSVGLRTDTQYFGPGTRLTVL.

The chain combines TRBV6-5 with TRBJ2-7, with a possible D match to TRBD1 (6 bases). Germline CDR1 and CDR2: MNHEY and SVGAGI. Trimming pared 1 base from V and 0 bases from J, leaving 10 bases between. CDR3 length: 15 residues. CDR3 region: CASSYYGQSSYEQYF. CDR3 bases: TGTGCCAGCAGTTACTATGGACAGTCCTCCTACGAGCAGTACTTC.

The chain links TRBV2 to TRBJ2-3, with 9 bases lining up with TRBD2. CDR1 SNHLY and CDR2 FYNNEI come from the germline V gene. After removal of 3 bases from V and 1 base from J, the junction contained 5 bases not matched to a gene. The CDR3 totals 16 residues. In DNA, the CDR3 is TGTGCCAGCAGTGAGGGAAGGACTAGCGGCACAGATACGCAGTATTTT. This codes for CASSEGRTSGTDTQYF.

This chain joins TRBV5-1 and TRBJ2-1; D is undetermined. Trimming shortened V by 3 bases and J by 6 bases, and 13 bases separated the two germline ends. This CDR3 has 14 amino acids. CDR1 is SGHRS and CDR2 is YFSETQ in the germline V gene. As DNA, the CDR3 is TGCGCCAGCAGCTCGACCGCAGGATCCAATGAGCAGTTCTTC. This gives the protein CASSSTAGSNEQFF.

The chain carries TRBV5-1 and TRBJ1-2, with a possible D match to TRBD1 (6 bases). CDR1 SGHRS and CDR2 YFSETQ come from the germline V gene. Trimming shortened V by 4 bases and J by 8 bases, and 15 bases separated the two germline ends. The CDR3 totals 13 residues. CDR3 protein: CASSQQGSGGYTF. The CDR3 DNA reads TGCGCCAGCAGCCAACAGGGTTCAGGCGGCTACACCTTC.

CDR3 bases: TGTGCCAGCTCACCAGGGGACAGAAATCAGCCCCAGCATTTT. Translation gives CASSPGDRNQPQHF. The chain has TRBV18 and TRBJ1-5, with 7 bases identical to TRBD1. Unmatched junction bases numbered 2, after V lost 2 bases and J lost 4 bases. Germline values: CDR1 KGHSH, CDR2 LQKENI. The CDR3 has 14 residues.